This TCR beta chain appears in the sequencing data of a study of blood T cell repertoires in COVID-19. The overall study: Sites in the United States, Italy and Spain provided acute and convalescent COVID-19 samples. Sources were T cells, B-cell-depleted T cells, or PBMCs; the material itself was cDNA or gDNA.

Per the original methods: Reference gene primer amplification yielded estimated nucleated cell counts. Some clones are missing from TCRdb's copy, which holds only in-frame ones; the method was immunoSEQ multiplex PCR. V, J and clone size are taken as reported in that table, and D and trimming were inferred from the DNA itself. The sample contains about 52,000 clones, about 90% of which appear only once. This CDR3 comprises 15 residues. CDR1 and CDR2 from the germline V gene are LGHNA and YNFKEQ. Trimming left V 0 bases short and J 0 bases short, with 6 bases between. Sequenced: peripheral blood. This clonotype was sampled from a human donor with active COVID-19. The donor label of this sample is uncertain. The genes are TRBV4-2 and TRBJ1-3, with D possibly TRBD1 on 5 matching bases. DNA of the CDR3: TGTGCCAGCAGCCAAGATGACAGCTCTGGAAACACCATATATTTT. Its protein is CASSQDDSSGNTIYF.